This T cell receptor beta chain was sequenced during a study of cytomegalovirus exposure and HLA in healthy donors. This CDR3 contains 15 residues. Germline loops: CDR1 SSHAT, CDR2 FNYEAQ (reference sequence). In the PCR, 60 Vbeta and 13 Jbeta primers were used. Sequencing was performed with immunoSEQ multiplex PCR; in TCRdb, only in-frame clones are kept and a portion is missing. The sample lists over 120,000 clones, roughly 70% occurring once. Of note for this clone: Antigen unknown. The junction and the germline gene differ at one end; a read error may be behind it.

Study findings and constraints: Within an earlier analysis, most TCR beta V segments proved productive either about 87% or about 30% of the time. It was 150 to 200 TCR beta chains that were listed as cytomegalovirus-associated. A later analysis linked a missense variant in DCLRE1C to the trimming of TCR beta V and J genes. As was reported, the HLA-A and HLA-B alleles of most subjects were accurately predicted from TCR beta sequences.

The sample taken for sequencing was PBMCs. The gene calls are TRBV7-7 and TRBJ2-5; TRBD1 might be the D (6 bases). The origin of this receptor is a man between 18 and 35 years old in good health and CMV-seropositive. The CDR3 DNA is TGTGCTAGCAGCTTAAGGCCCAGTCAGGGGGAGACCCAGTACTTC. This codes for CASSLRPSQGETQYF.